What follows is one TCR beta chain and its context. CDR1 and CDR2 (germline): SGHRS, YFSETQ. V lost 6 bases, J lost 1 base, and 11 bases stayed unmatched. The CDR3 consists of 16 residues. This entry comes from a study of cytomegalovirus exposure and HLA in healthy donors. Libraries were prepared by immunoSEQ multiplex PCR; TCRdb keeps only in-frame clonotypes and omits some of them. The sample shows nearly 200,000 clones, around 83% of them seen only once. The V call is TRBV5-1, the J call TRBJ2-3; TRBD2 aligns across 7 bases. The source material was PBMCs. This receptor was identified in a woman aged 25-40 years in good health and CMV-seropositive. In nucleotides, the CDR3 is TGCGCCAGCACCCCGGGGAGGGAGGGTGGCACAGATACGCAGTATTTT. It encodes CASTPGREGGTDTQYF.